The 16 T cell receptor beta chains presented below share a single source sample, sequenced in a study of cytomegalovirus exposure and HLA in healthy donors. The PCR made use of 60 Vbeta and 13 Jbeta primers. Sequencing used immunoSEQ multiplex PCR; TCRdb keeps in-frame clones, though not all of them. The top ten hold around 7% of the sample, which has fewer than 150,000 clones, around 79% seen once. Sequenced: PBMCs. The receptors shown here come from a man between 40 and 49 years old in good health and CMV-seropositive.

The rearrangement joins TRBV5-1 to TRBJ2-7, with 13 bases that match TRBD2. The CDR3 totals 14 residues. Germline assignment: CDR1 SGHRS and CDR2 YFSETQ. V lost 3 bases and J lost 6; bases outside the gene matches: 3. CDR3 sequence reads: CASSSGLAGVEQYF. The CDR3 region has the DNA TGCGCCAGCAGCTCTGGACTAGCGGGAGTCGAGCAGTACTTC.

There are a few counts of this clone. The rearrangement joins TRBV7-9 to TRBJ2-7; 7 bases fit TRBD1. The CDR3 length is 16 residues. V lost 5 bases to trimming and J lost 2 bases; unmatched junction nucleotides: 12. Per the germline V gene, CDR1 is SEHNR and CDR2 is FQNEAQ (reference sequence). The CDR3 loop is CASSPTPGQSTYEQYF. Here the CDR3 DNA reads TGTGCCAGCAGCCCTACCCCGGGACAGTCCACCTACGAGCAGTACTTC. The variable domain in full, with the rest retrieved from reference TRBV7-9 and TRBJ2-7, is DTGVSQNPRHKITKRGQNVTFRCDPISEHNRLYWYRQTLGQGPEFLTYFQNEAQLEKSRLLSDRFSAERPKGSFSTLEIQRTEQGDSAMYLCASSPTPGQSTYEQYFGPGTRLTVT.

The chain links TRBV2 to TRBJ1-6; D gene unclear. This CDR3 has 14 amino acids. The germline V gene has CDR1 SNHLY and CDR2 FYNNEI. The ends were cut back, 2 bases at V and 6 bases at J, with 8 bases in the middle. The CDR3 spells CASSEWQFNSPLHF. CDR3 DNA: TGTGCCAGCAGTGAATGGCAGTTTAATTCACCCCTCCACTTT.

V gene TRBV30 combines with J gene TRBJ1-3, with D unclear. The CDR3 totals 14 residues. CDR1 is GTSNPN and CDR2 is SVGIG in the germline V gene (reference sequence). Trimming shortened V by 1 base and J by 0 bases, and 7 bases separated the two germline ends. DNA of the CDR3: TGTGCCTGGAGTGAACAGCTCTCTGGAAACACCATATATTTT. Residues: CAWSEQLSGNTIYF.

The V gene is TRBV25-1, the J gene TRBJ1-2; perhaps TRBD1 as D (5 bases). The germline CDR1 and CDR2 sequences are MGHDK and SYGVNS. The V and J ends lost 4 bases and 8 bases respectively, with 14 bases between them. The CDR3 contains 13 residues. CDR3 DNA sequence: TGTGCCAGCAGTGCAGCAGGGTTCGGGGGCTACACCTTC. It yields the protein CASSAAGFGGYTF.

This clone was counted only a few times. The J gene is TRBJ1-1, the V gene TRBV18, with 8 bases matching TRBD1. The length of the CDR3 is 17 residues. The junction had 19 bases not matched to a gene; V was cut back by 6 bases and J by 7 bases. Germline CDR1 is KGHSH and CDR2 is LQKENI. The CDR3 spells CASSPPGTGTGRVEAFF. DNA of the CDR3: TGTGCCAGCTCCCCCCCGGGGACAGGCACCGGTCGGGTTGAAGCTTTCTTT.

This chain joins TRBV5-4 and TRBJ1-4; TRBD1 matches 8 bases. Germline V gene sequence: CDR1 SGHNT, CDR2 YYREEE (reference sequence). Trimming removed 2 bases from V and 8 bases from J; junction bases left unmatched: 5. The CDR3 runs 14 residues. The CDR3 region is CASSLGQGGEKLFF. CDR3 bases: TGTGCCAGCAGCTTAGGACAGGGAGGCGAAAAACTGTTTTTT.

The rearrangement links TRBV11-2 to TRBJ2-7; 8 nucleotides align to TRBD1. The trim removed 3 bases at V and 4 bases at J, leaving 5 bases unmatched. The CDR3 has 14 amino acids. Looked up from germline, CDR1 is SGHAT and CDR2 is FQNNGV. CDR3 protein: CASSFGDRHYEQYF. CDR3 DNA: TGTGCCAGCAGCTTCGGGGACAGGCATTACGAGCAGTACTTC. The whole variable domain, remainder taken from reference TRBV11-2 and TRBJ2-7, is EAGVAQSPRYKIIEKRQSVAFWCNPISGHATLYWYQQILGQGPKLLIQFQNNGVVDDSQLPKDRFSAERLKGVDSTLKIQPAKLEDSAVYLCASSFGDRHYEQYFGPGTRLTVT.

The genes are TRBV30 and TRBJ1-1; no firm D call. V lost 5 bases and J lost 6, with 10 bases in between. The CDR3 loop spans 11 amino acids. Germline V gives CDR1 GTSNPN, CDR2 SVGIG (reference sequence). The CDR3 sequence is CAWFQVAEAFF. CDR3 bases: TGTGCCTGGTTCCAGGTGGCTGAAGCTTTCTTT.

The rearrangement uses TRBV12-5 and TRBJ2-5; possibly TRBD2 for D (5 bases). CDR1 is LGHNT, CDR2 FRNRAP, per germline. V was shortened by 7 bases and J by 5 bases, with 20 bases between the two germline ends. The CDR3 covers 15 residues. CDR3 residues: CASVSGGSLGETQYF. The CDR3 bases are TGTGCTAGTGTCTCTGGCGGGTCTCTGGGGGAGACCCAGTACTTC.

The CDR3 here is CASSPHSPLAGGIETQYF. Here the CDR3 DNA reads TGTGCCAGCAGCCCTCACTCTCCTCTAGCGGGAGGCATAGAGACCCAGTACTTC. This rearrangement joins TRBV7-6 to TRBJ2-5; 11 bases are shared with TRBD2. In germline, CDR1 is SGHVS, CDR2 FNYEAQ. The V gene end was trimmed by 5 bases and the J gene end by 4 bases; junction bases not matched to a gene: 15. The CDR3 sequence is 18 residues long.

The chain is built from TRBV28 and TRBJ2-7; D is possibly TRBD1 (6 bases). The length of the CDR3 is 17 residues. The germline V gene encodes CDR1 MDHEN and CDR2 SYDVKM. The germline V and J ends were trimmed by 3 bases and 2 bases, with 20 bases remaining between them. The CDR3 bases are TGTGCCAGCAGTTTTTGGGCCCTATCAAAGGGGGCCTACGAGCAGTACTTC. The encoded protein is CASSFWALSKGAYEQYF.

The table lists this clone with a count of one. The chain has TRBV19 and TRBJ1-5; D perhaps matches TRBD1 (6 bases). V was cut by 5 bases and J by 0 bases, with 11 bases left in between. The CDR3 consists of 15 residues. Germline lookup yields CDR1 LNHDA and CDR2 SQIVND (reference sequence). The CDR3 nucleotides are TGTGCCAGTAGTGCCACAGGGACTAGCAATCAGCCCCAGCATTTT. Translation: CASSATGTSNQPQHF.

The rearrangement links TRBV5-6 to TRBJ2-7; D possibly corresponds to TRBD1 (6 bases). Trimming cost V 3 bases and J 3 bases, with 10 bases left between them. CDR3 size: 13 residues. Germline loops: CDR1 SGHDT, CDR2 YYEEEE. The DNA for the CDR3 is TGTGCCAGCAGCTCCGGGACATACTACGAGCAGTACTTC. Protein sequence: CASSSGTYYEQYF. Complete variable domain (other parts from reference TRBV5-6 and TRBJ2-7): DAGVTQSPTHLIKTRGQQVTLRCSPKSGHDTVSWYQQALGQGPQFIFQYYEEEERQRGNFPDRFSGHQFPNYSSELNVNALLLGDSALYLCASSSGTYYEQYFGPGTRLTVT.

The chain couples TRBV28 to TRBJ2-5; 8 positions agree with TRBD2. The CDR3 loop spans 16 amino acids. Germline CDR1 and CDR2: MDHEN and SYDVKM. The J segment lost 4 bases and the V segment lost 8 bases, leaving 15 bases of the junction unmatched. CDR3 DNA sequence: TGTGCCAGCTTCCCGGGGTCGGCGGGAGGAGGAGAGACCCAGTACTTC. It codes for CASFPGSAGGGETQYF.

The CDR3 spells CASSSPLPGVQETQYF. The DNA for the CDR3 is TGTGCCAGCTCATCGCCCCTTCCGGGAGTTCAAGAGACCCAGTACTTC. This chain joins TRBV18 and TRBJ2-5; D is perhaps TRBD2 (6 bases). CDR3 length equals 16 residues. Germline V gene data show CDR1 as KGHSH and CDR2 as LQKENI. V was cut by 5 bases and J by 2 bases, with 18 bases left in between.